This TCR beta chain was observed in a study of T cell responses to AZD1222 COVID-19 vaccine. Germline loops: CDR1 SNHLY, CDR2 FYNNEI. Trimming left V 1 base short and J 1 base short, with 4 bases between. This CDR3 region has 13 residues. The table came from immunoSEQ multiplex PCR; TCRdb's copy has only in-frame clones and leaves some out. This table holds fewer than 150,000 clones, around nine tenths found once. The V and J genes are TRBV2 and TRBJ1-1; D not resolved. The specimen comprised peripheral blood, sampled on day 0 of AZD1222 vaccination. The sequence came from an adult in good health. The CDR3 reads CASSEVPNTEAFF. In DNA, the CDR3 is TGTGCCAGCAGTGAAGTGCCGAACACTGAAGCTTTCTTT.